This entry describes one TCR beta chain. These data come from a study of T cell responses to AZD1222 COVID-19 vaccine. The repertoire was sequenced with immunoSEQ multiplex PCR; TCRdb's copy has only in-frame clones and lacks some. This table has under 150,000 clones, about nine tenths appearing once. CDR3 size: 19 residues. Germline V gives CDR1 MNHEY, CDR2 SMNVEV (reference sequence). V lost 6 bases and J 5 bases, leaving 28 bases between the germline ends. This chain connects TRBV27 to TRBJ1-4, with D maybe TRBD1 (6 bases). The receptor was derived from an adult in good health. This sample comprised peripheral blood, obtained on day 0 of AZD1222 vaccination. The CDR3: CASRSYSRGTSRPNEKLFF. The CDR3 bases are TGTGCCAGCAGATCGTATAGTAGGGGGACCTCGAGGCCAAATGAAAAACTGTTTTTT.